The T cell receptor (beta chain) described here comes from a study of cytomegalovirus exposure and HLA in healthy donors. Overall study findings and caveats: Cytomegalovirus association was assigned to about 150 TCR beta chains.

A few counts support this clone. Its antigen is currently unknown. The PCR had 60 Vbeta and 13 Jbeta primers. Generated by immunoSEQ multiplex PCR, the TCRdb table keeps only in-frame clones and is missing some. This repertoire shows under 200,000 clones, about 70% found once; its top ten account for 1.8%. J gave up 7 bases and V 6 bases, and 10 bases lay outside the gene matches. This CDR3 has 15 amino acids. Germline V gives CDR1 SNHLY, CDR2 FYNNEI. The rearrangement joins TRBV2 to TRBJ2-1, with 9 bases lining up with TRBD2. The receptor comes from a woman aged 30 to 39 in good health and CMV-seronegative. The sample consisted of PBMCs. CDR3 loop: CASRGYAGGPNEQFF. DNA of the CDR3: TGTGCCAGCAGGGGTTATGCGGGGGGGCCAAATGAGCAGTTCTTC.